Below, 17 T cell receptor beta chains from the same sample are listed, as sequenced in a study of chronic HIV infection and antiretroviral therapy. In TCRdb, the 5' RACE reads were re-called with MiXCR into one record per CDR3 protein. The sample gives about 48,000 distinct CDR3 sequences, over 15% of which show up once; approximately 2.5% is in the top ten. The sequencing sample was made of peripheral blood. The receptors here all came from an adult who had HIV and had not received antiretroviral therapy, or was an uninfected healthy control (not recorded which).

The chain's CDR3 is CASSQGGGLAGTYNEQFF. In nucleotides, the CDR3 is TGCGCCAGCAGCCAAGGAGGGGGACTAGCGGGCACCTACAATGAGCAGTTCTTC. The chain is built from TRBV4-1 and TRBJ2-1; 12 nucleotides agree with TRBD2. The CDR3 loop spans 18 amino acids. The V segment lost 1 base and the J segment 2 bases; nucleotides outside the gene matches: 6. Germline V gene lookup returns CDR1 MGHRA and CDR2 YSYEKL.

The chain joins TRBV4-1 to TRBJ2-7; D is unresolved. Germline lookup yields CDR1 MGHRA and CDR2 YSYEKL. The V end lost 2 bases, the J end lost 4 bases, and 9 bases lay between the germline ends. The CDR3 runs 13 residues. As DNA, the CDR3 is TGCGCCAGCAGCCAACACCCGACTTACGAGCAGTACTTC. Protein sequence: CASSQHPTYEQYF.

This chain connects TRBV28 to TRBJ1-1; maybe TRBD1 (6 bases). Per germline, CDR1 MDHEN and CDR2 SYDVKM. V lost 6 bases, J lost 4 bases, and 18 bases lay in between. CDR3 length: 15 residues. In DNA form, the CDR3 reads TGTGCCAGCAGCCTAGGGGGGGCCGAGGTCACTGAAGCTTTCTTT. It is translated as CASSLGGAEVTEAFF.

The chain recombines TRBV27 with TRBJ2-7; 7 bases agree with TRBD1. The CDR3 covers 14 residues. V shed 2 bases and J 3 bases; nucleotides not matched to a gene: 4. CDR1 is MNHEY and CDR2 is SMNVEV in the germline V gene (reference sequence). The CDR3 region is CASSLLGTVYEQYF. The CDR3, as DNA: TGTGCCAGCAGTTTACTAGGGACAGTCTACGAGCAGTACTTC.

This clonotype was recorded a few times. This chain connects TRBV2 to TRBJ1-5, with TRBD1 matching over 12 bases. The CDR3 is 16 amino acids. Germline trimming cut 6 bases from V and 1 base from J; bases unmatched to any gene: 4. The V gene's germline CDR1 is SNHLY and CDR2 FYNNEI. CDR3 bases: TGTGCCAGCAGGGGACAGGGGGCCGGGAGCAATCAGCCCCAGCATTTT. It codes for CASRGQGAGSNQPQHF.

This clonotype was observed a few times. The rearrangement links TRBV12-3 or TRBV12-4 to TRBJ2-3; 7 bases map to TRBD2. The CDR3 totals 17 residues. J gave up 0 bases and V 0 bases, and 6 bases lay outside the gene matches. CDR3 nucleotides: TGTGCCAGCAGTTTAGCGGGTAGCGGGTTTAGCACAGATACGCAGTATTTT. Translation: CASSLAGSGFSTDTQYF.

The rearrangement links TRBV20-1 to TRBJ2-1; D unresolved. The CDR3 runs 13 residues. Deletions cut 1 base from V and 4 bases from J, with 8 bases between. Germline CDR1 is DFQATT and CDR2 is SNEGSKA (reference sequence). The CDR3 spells CSARGPIYNEQFF. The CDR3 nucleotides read TGCAGTGCTAGAGGACCAATTTACAATGAGCAGTTCTTC.

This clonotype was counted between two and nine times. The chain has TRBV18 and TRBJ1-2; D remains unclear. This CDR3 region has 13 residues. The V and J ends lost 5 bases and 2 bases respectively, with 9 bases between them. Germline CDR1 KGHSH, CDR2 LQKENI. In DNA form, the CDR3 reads TGTGCCAGCTCAGAGGACGGGAACTATGGCTACACCTTC. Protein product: CASSEDGNYGYTF.

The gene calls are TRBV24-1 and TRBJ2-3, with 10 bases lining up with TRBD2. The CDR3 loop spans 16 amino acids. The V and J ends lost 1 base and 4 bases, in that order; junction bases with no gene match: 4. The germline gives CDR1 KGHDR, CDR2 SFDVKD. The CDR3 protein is CATSDLAGGPPDTQYF. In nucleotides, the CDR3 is TGTGCCACCAGTGATTTAGCGGGAGGGCCCCCAGATACGCAGTATTTT.

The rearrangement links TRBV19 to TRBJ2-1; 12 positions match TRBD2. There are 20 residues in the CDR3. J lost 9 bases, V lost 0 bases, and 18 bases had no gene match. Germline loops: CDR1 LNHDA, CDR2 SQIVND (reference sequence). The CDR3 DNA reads TGTGCCAGTAGTATAGACGCGAGAACTAGCGGGAGGCCGAGTCCTGGTGAGCAGTTCTTC. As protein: CASSIDARTSGRPSPGEQFF.

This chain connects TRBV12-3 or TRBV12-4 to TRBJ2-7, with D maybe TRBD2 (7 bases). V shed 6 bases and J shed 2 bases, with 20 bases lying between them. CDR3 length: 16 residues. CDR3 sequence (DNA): TGTGCCAGCAGCCCGGGGGCTAGCGGCTACACCTACGAGCAGTACTTC. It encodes CASSPGASGYTYEQYF.

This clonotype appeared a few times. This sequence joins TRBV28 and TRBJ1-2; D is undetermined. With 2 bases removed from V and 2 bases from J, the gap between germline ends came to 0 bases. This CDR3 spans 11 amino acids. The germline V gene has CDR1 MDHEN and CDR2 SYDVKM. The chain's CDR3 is CASSLNYGYTF. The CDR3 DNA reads TGTGCCAGCAGTTTAAACTATGGCTACACCTTC.

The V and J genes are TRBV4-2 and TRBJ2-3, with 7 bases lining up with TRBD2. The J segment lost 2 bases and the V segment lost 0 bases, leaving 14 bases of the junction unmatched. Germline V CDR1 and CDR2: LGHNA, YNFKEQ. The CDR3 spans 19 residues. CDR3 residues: CASSQDPPSGRPYTDTQYF. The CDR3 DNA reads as TGTGCCAGCAGCCAAGACCCCCCTAGCGGCCGTCCCTACACAGATACGCAGTATTTT.

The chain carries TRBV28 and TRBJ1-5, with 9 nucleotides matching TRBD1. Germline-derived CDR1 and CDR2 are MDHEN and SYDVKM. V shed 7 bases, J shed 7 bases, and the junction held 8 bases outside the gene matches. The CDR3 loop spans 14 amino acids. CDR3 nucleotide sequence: TGTGCCAGCACCTCACCACAGGGGGCACAGCCCCAGCATTTT. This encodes CASTSPQGAQPQHF. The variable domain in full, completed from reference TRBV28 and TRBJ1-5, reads DVKVTQSSRYLVKRTGEKVFLECVQDMDHENMFWYRQDPGLGLRLIYFSYDVKMKEKGDIPEGYSVSREKKERFSLILESASTNQTSMYLCASTSPQGAQPQHFGDGTRLSIL.

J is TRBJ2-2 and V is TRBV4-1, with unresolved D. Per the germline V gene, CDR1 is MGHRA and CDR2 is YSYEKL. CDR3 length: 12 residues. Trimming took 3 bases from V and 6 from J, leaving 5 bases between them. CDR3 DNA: TGCGCCAGCAGCCAGCGGCCCGGGGAGCTGTTTTTT. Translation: CASSQRPGELFF.

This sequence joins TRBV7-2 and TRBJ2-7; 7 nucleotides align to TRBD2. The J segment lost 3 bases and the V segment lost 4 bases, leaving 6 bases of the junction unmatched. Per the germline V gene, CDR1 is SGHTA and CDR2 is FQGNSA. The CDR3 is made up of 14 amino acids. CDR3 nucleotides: TGTGCCAGCAGCTGGGAGGGCCTGAGCTACGAGCAGTACTTC. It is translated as CASSWEGLSYEQYF.

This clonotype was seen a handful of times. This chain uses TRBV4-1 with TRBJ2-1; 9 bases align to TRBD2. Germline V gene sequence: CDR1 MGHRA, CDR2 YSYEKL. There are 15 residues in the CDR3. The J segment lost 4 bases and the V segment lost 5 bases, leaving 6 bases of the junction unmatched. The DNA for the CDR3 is TGCGCCAGCAGCTTCCCGGGACTAGCTTACAATGAGCAGTTCTTC. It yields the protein CASSFPGLAYNEQFF.